This T cell receptor (beta chain) derives from a study of blood T cell repertoires in COVID-19. Clones were read by immunoSEQ multiplex PCR, and TCRdb kept only the in-frame ones, dropping some. This table has approximately 150,000 clones, 70% to 90% appearing once. The TCR originated in a woman in her fifties or sixties with acute or convalescent COVID-19. The source material was peripheral blood.

CDR3 sequence (DNA): TGTGCCAGTACCCAGTGGGGAAACACCATATATTTT. Translated, it gives CASTQWGNTIYF. The rearrangement joins TRBV19 to TRBJ1-3; D unclear. CDR3 length equals 12 residues. Germline CDR1 and CDR2: LNHDA and SQIVND (reference sequence). V was cut by 7 bases and J by 4 bases, with 8 bases left in between.